This T cell receptor beta chain was sequenced for a study of neurological immune-mediated disorders (dated by TCRdb to the late 2010s). Regarding the study in general: Among the approximately 34 multiple sclerosis patients, relapsing-remitting MS accounted for about 31 and secondary progressive MS accounted for 3. Peripheral blood TCR-beta repertoires from patients with HTLV-I-associated myelopathy (HAM/TSP), patients with multiple sclerosis, and healthy controls were compared in the study using UMI-based sequencing. The 90 to 110 TCR-beta libraries covered PBMC samples along with longitudinal samples, technical triplicates, and paired sorted CD4+ and CD8+ T-cell subsets. The cohort comprised 68 subjects: some 15 HAM/TSP patients, some 35 multiple sclerosis patients and around 20 healthy controls. What the authors observed across the whole study: No clinical or MRI features were associated with the MS cluster, and the authors said that larger cohorts are needed. Phylogenetic analysis grouped repertoires from 18 of 34 MS patients into a cluster of related CDR3 sequences, suggesting a possible repertoire-level signature. Expanded clones from different subjects shared no identical CDR3 amino acid sequences, which suggests that TCR-beta repertoires were private in all groups. TCR clonal expansion was highest in HAM/TSP patients and lowest in MS patients, with MS patients falling below even healthy controls.

There are many counts of this clonotype. The clone's antigen remains unknown. No base quality information exists; no much larger clone differs at one position. The germline V and J ends show losses of 3 bases and 8 bases respectively, and no gene match explains 6 bases of the junction. CDR1 and CDR2, per the germline V gene, are ENHRY and SYGVKD. The CDR3 runs 14 residues from the cysteine to the phenylalanine. Only the CDR3 DNA stays, 42 bases, in frame from base 1. For unsorted PBMC libraries, 2 million PBMCs were used after storage in RNAlater at -80 degrees C until RNA extraction. The multiple sclerosis patients were enrolled in a US clinical protocol that evaluated disease progression with magnetic resonance imaging. PBMCs were separated from peripheral blood using Ficoll-Hypaque density gradient centrifugation and then cryopreserved in liquid nitrogen. To synthesize cDNA, template-switch 5'RACE was performed with a primer carrying a 10-nucleotide random unique molecular identifier so that each TCR transcript was tagged. Every sequencing run yielded over 170 million TCR-beta sequences covering 15-18 subjects. The RNeasy kit was used to extract total RNA. The KAPA Real-time Library Amplification kit was used to amplify TCR-beta VDJ regions with primers for the TCR constant region and the 5'RACE anchor. A first PCR added sample indexes and Illumina adaptors, and a second PCR then raised library yield. After Ampure bead purification, the TCR product of roughly 650 bp was size-selected on a 2% E-gel SizeSelection system. Library quality was checked on a Bioanalyzer, concentration was measured with Qubit, and libraries were quantified with the Kapa Library Quantification kit before pooling. Libraries were sequenced paired-end 2 x 150 bp on an Illumina HiSeq 2500. To increase sequence diversity, roughly 24-32% phiX was spiked into each library pool. Per the source publication's procedure: The UMI-based MiGEC pipeline processed quality-filtered reads and removed over 90% of raw TCR sequences during error correction. VDJ genes were aligned to IMGT germline references, and clonotypes were defined by unique CDR3 amino acid sequence plus V-J genes. Clonal expansion, Shannon diversity and CDR3 relatedness (CalcPairwiseDistances, ClusterSamples) were evaluated with VDJtools, and phylogenetic trees were built with CLCbio workbench. A clone was classed as expanded if it had 8 or more unique UMIs, a cutoff based on coefficient-of-variation modelling across technical triplicates. TCRdb reprocessed the public reads (quality trimming at Q25 with fastp, clone calling with MiXCR) and kept in-frame beta chains. Identical CDR3 protein sequences are pooled into one entry, listed with their most common genes and DNA. For this entry, the V and J calls and clone size follow TCRdb and not the study's own pipeline. The sample table records tens of thousands of distinct CDR3 sequences; 2.5% to 3% of these occur just once. The ten largest make up over 0.95% of the sample.

The TCR was taken from a woman aged 30 to 39 with multiple sclerosis. Recombination joined TRBV10-3 with TRBJ2-1; 8 central bases correspond to TRBD2. What was sequenced was PBMCs. This receptor has the CDR3 CAISERGGEHEQFF. Here is the DNA: TGTGCCATCAGTGAACGGGGGGGGGAGCATGAGCAGTTCTTC.